One and the same sample provided the 14 T cell receptor beta chains below, sequenced in a study of T cells in Graves' hyperthyroidism and ophthalmopathy. It was RNA transcripts that yielded the amplified TCR beta CDR3 regions. The HTBI primer set served for first-round RT-PCR of the TCR CDR3. MiXCR, run by TCRdb on the multiplex PCR reads, gives a single entry per CDR3 protein. The table shows 200,000 to 250,000 distinct CDR3 sequences, with about a sixth occurring only once. The specimen sequenced was blood. The receptor set was obtained from a woman aged 18-29 years with Graves' ophthalmopathy.

This clonotype has ten or more counts. V is TRBV11-3 and J is TRBJ2-3; TRBD1 agrees at 9 bases. J was trimmed by 0 bases and V by 4 bases; bases with no gene match: 8. This CDR3 is 17 amino acids long. Germline lookup yields CDR1 SGHNT and CDR2 YENEEA. CDR3 nucleotides: TGTGCCAGCAGCTGGACCGAACAGGGGGCCAGCACAGATACGCAGTATTTT. Residues: CASSWTEQGASTDTQYF.

This clonotype has at least ten counts. V usage is TRBV6-5 and J usage is TRBJ1-1; 7 nucleotides line up with TRBD1. The J segment lost 5 bases and the V segment lost 0 bases, leaving 6 bases of the junction unmatched. Per the germline V gene, CDR1 is MNHEY and CDR2 is SVGAGI. This CDR3 has 15 amino acids. CDR3 residues: CASSYSRQGVTEAFF. The CDR3 region has the DNA TGTGCCAGCAGTTACTCGCGGCAGGGGGTAACTGAAGCTTTCTTT.

This clonotype occurred many times. The V call is TRBV11-3, the J call TRBJ1-6; 7 positions match TRBD1. The length of the CDR3 is 17 residues. The V gene end was trimmed by 3 bases and the J gene end by 5 bases; junction bases not matched to a gene: 10. The V gene's germline CDR1 is SGHNT and CDR2 YENEEA. The CDR3 protein is CASSFPKLQGNNSPLHF. The DNA of the CDR3 is TGTGCCAGCAGCTTCCCGAAGCTACAGGGGAATAATTCACCCCTCCACTTT.

Ten or more counts support this clonotype. The rearrangement joins TRBV28 to TRBJ1-4; D remains ambiguous. CDR3 length: 14 amino acids. CDR1 is MDHEN, CDR2 SYDVKM, per germline. Trimming stripped 7 bases from V and 0 bases from J, with 9 bases between. The CDR3 DNA reads as TGTGCCAGCAACGACGGGGCAACTAATGAAAAACTGTTTTTT. Residues: CASNDGATNEKLFF. Full variable domain (rest looked up from reference TRBV28 and TRBJ1-4): DVKVTQSSRYLVKRTGEKVFLECVQDMDHENMFWYRQDPGLGLRLIYFSYDVKMKEKGDIPEGYSVSREKKERFSLILESASTNQTSMYLCASNDGATNEKLFFGSGTQLSVL.

This clonotype was counted at least ten times. The rearrangement links TRBV30 to TRBJ2-7; TRBD1 might be the D (6 bases). Trimming cost V 3 bases and J 7 bases, with 13 bases left between them. CDR1 and CDR2 (germline): GTSNPN, SVGIG (reference sequence). This CDR3 is built from 12 residues. The CDR3 DNA reads as TGTGCCTGGAGGGACCACAGGGCTGAGCAGTACTTC. Residues: CAWRDHRAEQYF.

This clonotype was picked up many times. J is TRBJ2-3 and V is TRBV28; D uncertain. V lost 1 base and J lost 6, with 8 bases in between. CDR1 is MDHEN and CDR2 is SYDVKM in the germline V gene. CDR3 length: 13 residues. DNA for the CDR3: TGTGCCAGCAGTTTATCGGCCCGGGATACGCAGTATTTT. Encoded protein: CASSLSARDTQYF.

Ten or more counts support this clonotype. The chain carries TRBV20-1 and TRBJ2-7; maybe TRBD1 (6 bases). The CDR3 has 12 residues. Trimming cost V 5 bases and J 5 bases, with 13 bases left between them. Germline CDR1 and CDR2: DFQATT and SNEGSKA (reference sequence). CDR3 nucleotide sequence: TGCAGTGCTCGACCACAGGGAAACGAGCAGTACTTC. It is translated as CSARPQGNEQYF.

This clonotype was recorded at least ten times. The V gene is TRBV3-1, the J gene TRBJ1-6, with 8 bases lining up with TRBD1. Germline loops: CDR1 LGHDT, CDR2 YNNKEL (reference sequence). V shed 4 bases, J shed 8 bases, and the junction held 7 bases outside the gene matches. The CDR3 covers 15 residues. Here the CDR3 reads CASSPRDRRDSPLHF. DNA of the CDR3: TGTGCCAGCAGCCCCCGGGACAGGAGGGATTCACCCCTCCACTTT.

This clonotype was counted many times. This chain links TRBV12-3 or TRBV12-4 with TRBJ2-3; the match to TRBD2 covers 7 bases. The CDR3 is made up of 13 amino acids. With 6 bases clipped from V and 8 bases from J, the junction kept 8 bases outside the gene matches. The CDR3: CASSPKWEGTQYF. The CDR3 DNA reads as TGTGCCAGCAGCCCTAAATGGGAGGGTACGCAGTATTTT.

The V and J genes are TRBV28 and TRBJ2-1; 7 bases match TRBD2. CDR1 MDHEN and CDR2 SYDVKM come from the germline V gene. J lost 6 bases, V lost 4 bases, and 6 bases had no gene match. CDR3 length equals 14 residues. CDR3 sequence reads: CASSSSGVFNEQFF. CDR3 DNA sequence: TGTGCCAGCAGTTCCAGCGGGGTCTTCAATGAGCAGTTCTTC.

This clonotype was picked up many times. The V call is TRBV11-2, the J call TRBJ2-2; TRBD1 aligns across 8 bases. The germline V gene has CDR1 SGHAT and CDR2 FQNNGV. The CDR3 length is 15 residues. With 3 bases clipped from V and 6 bases from J, the junction kept 6 bases outside the gene matches. The CDR3 DNA reads TGTGCCAGCAGCTTGGACCCGACAGGGGCCGGGGAGCTGTTTTTT. Amino acids: CASSLDPTGAGELFF. Together with reference TRBV11-2 and TRBJ2-2, the CDR3 gives the full variable domain: EAGVAQSPRYKIIEKRQSVAFWCNPISGHATLYWYQQILGQGPKLLIQFQNNGVVDDSQLPKDRFSAERLKGVDSTLKIQPAKLEDSAVYLCASSLDPTGAGELFFGEGSRLTVL.

This clonotype was detected ten times or more. This chain joins TRBV7-3 and TRBJ2-5, with 11 bases that match TRBD2. V shed 5 bases and J 2 bases; nucleotides not matched to a gene: 4. The CDR3 consists of 15 residues. Germline V gives CDR1 SGHTA, CDR2 FQGTGA. This chain's CDR3 is CASSLGLAGQETQYF. The CDR3, as DNA: TGTGCCAGCAGCCTAGGACTAGCGGGTCAAGAGACCCAGTACTTC.

Only a few counts were recorded for this clonotype. The chain recombines TRBV5-4 with TRBJ2-3, with 9 bases identical to TRBD2. Trimming cost V 4 bases and J 1 base; bases outside gene matches: 10. Germline CDR1 is SGHNT and CDR2 is YYREEE (reference sequence). This CDR3 region has 17 residues. CDR3 sequence reads: CASSTPSGVLGTDTQYF. The CDR3 nucleotides read TGTGCCAGCAGCACTCCTAGCGGGGTCCTGGGCACAGATACGCAGTATTTT.

This clonotype has at least ten counts. The CDR3 DNA reads TGTGCCAGCAGCCCGATGGCGGGGGGGTCCTACGAGCAGTACTTC. Its translation is CASSPMAGGSYEQYF. The genes are TRBV5-4 and TRBJ2-7; TRBD2 matches at 9 bases. V was pared by 4 bases and J by 1 base, with 6 bases of the junction left unmatched. This CDR3 comprises 15 residues. Germline CDR1 and CDR2: SGHNT and YYREEE (reference sequence).